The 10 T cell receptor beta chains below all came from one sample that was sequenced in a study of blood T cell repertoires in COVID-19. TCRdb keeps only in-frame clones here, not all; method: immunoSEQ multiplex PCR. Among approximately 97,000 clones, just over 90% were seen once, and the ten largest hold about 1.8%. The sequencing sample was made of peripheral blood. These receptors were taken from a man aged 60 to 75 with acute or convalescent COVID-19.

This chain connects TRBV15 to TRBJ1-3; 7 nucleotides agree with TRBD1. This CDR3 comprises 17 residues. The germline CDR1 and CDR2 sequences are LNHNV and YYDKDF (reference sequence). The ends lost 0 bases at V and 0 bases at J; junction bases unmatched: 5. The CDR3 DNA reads TGTGCCACCAGCAGAGATTATGGGACAGACTCTGGAAACACCATATATTTT. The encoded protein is CATSRDYGTDSGNTIYF.

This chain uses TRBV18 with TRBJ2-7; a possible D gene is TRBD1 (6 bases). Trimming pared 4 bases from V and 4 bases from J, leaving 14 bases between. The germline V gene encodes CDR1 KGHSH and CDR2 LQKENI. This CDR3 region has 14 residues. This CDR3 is CASSQGPQGYEQYV. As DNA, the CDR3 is TGTGCCAGCTCACAGGGCCCGCAGGGGTACGAGCAGTACGTC.

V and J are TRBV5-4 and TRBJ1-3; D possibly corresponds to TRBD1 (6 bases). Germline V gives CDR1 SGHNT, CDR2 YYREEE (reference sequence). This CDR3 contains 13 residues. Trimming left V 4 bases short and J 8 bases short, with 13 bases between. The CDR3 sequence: CASSGGQRDTIYF. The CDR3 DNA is TGTGCCAGCAGCGGGGGACAACGAGACACCATATATTTT.

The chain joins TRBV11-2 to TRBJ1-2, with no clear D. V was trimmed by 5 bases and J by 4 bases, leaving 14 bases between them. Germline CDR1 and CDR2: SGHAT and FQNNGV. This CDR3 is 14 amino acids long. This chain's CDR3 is CASSIAGRIYGYTF. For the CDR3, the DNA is TGTGCCAGCAGCATAGCTGGGAGGATCTATGGCTACACCTTC.

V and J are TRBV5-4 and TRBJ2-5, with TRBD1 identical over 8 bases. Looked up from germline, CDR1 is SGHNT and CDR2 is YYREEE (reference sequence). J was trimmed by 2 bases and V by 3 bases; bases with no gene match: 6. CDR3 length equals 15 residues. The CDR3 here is CASSSRDRSQETQYF. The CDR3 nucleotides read TGTGCCAGCAGCTCAAGGGACAGGTCACAAGAGACCCAGTACTTC.

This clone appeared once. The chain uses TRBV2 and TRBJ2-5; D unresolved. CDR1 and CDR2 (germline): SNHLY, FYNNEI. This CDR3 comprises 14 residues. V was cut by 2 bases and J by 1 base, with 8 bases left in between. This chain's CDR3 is CASSESIAQETQYF. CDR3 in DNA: TGTGCCAGCAGTGAAAGCATAGCCCAAGAGACCCAGTACTTC.

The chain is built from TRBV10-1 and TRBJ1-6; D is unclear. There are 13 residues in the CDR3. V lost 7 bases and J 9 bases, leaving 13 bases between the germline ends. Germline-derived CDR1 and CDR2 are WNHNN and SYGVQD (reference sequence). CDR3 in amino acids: CASTKDAGSPLHF. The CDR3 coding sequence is TGCGCCAGCACCAAGGATGCAGGTTCACCCCTCCACTTT.

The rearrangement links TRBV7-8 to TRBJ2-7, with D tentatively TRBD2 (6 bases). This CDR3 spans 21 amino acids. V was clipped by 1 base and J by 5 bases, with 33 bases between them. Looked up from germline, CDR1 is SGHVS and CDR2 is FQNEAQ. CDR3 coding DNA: TGTGCCAGCAGCTTAGAAAGGGATCAACAGCACGTCGTCGGGGGAAGAAACGAGCAGTACTTC. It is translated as CASSLERDQQHVVGGRNEQYF.

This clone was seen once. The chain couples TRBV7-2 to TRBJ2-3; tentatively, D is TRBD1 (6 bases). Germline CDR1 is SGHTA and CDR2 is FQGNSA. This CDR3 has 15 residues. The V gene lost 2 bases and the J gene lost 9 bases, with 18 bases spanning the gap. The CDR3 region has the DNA TGTGCCAGCAGCTTATACGGGGTGGGCAGGGGCACGCAGTATTTT. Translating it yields CASSLYGVGRGTQYF.

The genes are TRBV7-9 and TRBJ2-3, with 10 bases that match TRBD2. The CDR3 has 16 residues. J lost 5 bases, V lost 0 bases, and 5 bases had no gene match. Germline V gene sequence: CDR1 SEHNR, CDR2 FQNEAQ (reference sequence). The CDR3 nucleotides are TGTGCCAGCAGCTTAGCCAGCGGGGGGGCCAGAGATACGCAGTATTTT. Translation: CASSLASGGARDTQYF.